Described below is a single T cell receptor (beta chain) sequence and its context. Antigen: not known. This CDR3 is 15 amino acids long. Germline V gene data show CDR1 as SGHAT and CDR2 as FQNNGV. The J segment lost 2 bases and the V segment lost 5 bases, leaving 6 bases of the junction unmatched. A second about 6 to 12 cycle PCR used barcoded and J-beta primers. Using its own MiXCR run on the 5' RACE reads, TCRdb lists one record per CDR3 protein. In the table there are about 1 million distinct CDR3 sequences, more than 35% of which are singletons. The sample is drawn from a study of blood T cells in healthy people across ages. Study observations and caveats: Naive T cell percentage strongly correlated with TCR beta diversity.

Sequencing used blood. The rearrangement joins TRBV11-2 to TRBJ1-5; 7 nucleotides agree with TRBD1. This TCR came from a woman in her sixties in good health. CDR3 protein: CASSQGQRGNQPQHF. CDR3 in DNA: TGTGCCAGCAGCCAGGGACAGCGAGGCAATCAGCCCCAGCATTTT.